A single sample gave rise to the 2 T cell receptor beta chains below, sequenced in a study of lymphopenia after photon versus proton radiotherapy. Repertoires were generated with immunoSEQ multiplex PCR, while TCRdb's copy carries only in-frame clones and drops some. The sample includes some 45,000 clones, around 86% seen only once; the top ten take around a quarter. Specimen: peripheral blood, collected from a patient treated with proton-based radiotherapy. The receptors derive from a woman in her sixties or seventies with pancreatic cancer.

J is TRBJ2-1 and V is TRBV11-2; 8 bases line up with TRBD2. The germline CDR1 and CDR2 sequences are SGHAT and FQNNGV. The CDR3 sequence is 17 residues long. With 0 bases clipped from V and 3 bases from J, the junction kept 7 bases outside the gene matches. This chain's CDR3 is CASSLDRGGRSYNEQFF. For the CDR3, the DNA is TGTGCCAGCAGCTTAGATCGGGGCGGGAGGAGCTACAATGAGCAGTTCTTC.

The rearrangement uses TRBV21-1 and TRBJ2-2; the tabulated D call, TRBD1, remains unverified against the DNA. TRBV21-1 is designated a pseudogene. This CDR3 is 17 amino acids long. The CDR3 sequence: CASSCQGFRSRPGELFF. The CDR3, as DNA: TGTGCCAGCAGCTGCCAGGGATTTCGAAGTAGGCCCGGGGAGCTGTTTTTT.